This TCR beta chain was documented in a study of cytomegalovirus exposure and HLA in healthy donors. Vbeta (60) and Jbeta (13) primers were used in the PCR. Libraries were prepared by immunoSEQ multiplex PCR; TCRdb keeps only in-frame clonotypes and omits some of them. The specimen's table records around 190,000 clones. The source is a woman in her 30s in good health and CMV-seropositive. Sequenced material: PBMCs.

CDR3 amino acids: CASSLAWRESYEQYF. The CDR3 DNA reads TGTGCCAGCAGCTTAGCCTGGCGGGAGTCCTACGAGCAGTACTTC. The rearrangement uses TRBV7-6 and TRBJ2-7, with 7 bases that match TRBD2. J gave up 1 base and V 0 bases, and 3 bases lay outside the gene matches. The CDR3 spans 15 residues. Per the germline V gene, CDR1 is SGHVS and CDR2 is FNYEAQ.